The 18 T cell receptor beta chains below were found in one sample sequenced in a study of CD4 T cells in relation to SARS-CoV-2 and coronaviruses. Unexposed donor CD4+ T cells date from about 2011-2019, before the COVID-19 pandemic. CD4+ T cells were isolated from the cells after around 11 days of culture. The antigens of these receptors remain unknown. The protocol was immunoSEQ multiplex PCR, while the TCRdb copy is restricted to in-frame clones and leaves out a portion. The data show around 23,000 clones, 75% to 85% seen once. Input material: CD4+ T cells from PBMCs, cultured in vitro. These receptors all stem from a human donor in good health.

The rearrangement joins TRBV2 to TRBJ2-7; no reliable D call. From germline, CDR1 is SNHLY and CDR2 FYNNEI. The CDR3 sequence is 14 residues long. V lost 5 bases to trimming and J lost 5 bases, with 16 bases between them. CDR3 nucleotides: TGTGCCAGCAGTCCGCTACCCGATTGGCACGAGCAGTACTTC. Translating gives CASSPLPDWHEQYF.

This chain links TRBV28 with TRBJ1-2; no clear D gene. CDR3 length: 12 residues. Germline V CDR1 and CDR2: MDHEN, SYDVKM. Trimming took off 9 bases at V and 1 base at J, with 9 bases between the two ends. The CDR3 reads CASENYNYGYTF. As DNA, the CDR3 is TGTGCCAGTGAAAACTATAACTATGGCTACACCTTC.

The rearrangement links TRBV7-9 to TRBJ1-2, with D perhaps TRBD1 (5 bases). Germline V gene sequence: CDR1 SEHNR, CDR2 FQNEAQ (reference sequence). The CDR3 contains 15 residues. Between the trimmed V and J ends, which lost 5 bases and 4 bases, there was a span of 17 bases. The CDR3: CASSPVLGHLYGYTF. The CDR3 bases are TGTGCCAGCAGCCCGGTTCTCGGACACCTCTATGGCTACACCTTC.

V gene TRBV15 combines with J gene TRBJ1-2, with TRBD1 identical over 11 bases. Germline values: CDR1 LNHNV, CDR2 YYDKDF (reference sequence). After removal of 0 bases from V and 5 bases from J, the junction contained 5 bases not matched to a gene. There are 16 residues in the CDR3. This CDR3 reads CATSRDKGQGGYGYTF. The CDR3 DNA is TGTGCCACCAGCAGAGATAAGGGACAGGGGGGATATGGCTACACCTTC.

This chain joins TRBV4-2 and TRBJ2-7; 14 nucleotides align to TRBD2. The CDR3 sequence is 16 residues long. J lost 3 bases, V lost 3 bases, and 4 bases had no gene match. Germline V gene data show CDR1 as LGHNA and CDR2 as YNFKEQ. The CDR3 reads CASSHGGTSGSYEQYF. In DNA, the CDR3 is TGTGCCAGCAGCCATGGAGGGACTAGCGGGAGCTACGAGCAGTACTTC.

The gene calls are TRBV12-5 and TRBJ2-7; 8 bases align to TRBD1. After removal of 0 bases from V and 5 bases from J, the junction contained 9 bases not matched to a gene. CDR3 size: 16 residues. Germline-derived CDR1 and CDR2 are LGHNT and FRNRAP. CDR3 bases: TGTGCTAGTGGTTTGGTACTTACAGGGGGGCCCCACGAGCAGTACTTC. This encodes CASGLVLTGGPHEQYF.

The chain joins TRBV7-2 to TRBJ2-1; 9 bases match TRBD2. CDR3 length equals 14 residues. The V segment lost 3 bases and the J segment 10 bases; nucleotides outside the gene matches: 7. Germline loops: CDR1 SGHTA, CDR2 FQGNSA. The CDR3 spells CASSFSGRPGEQFF. In DNA, the CDR3 is TGTGCCAGCAGCTTTAGCGGGAGACCCGGCGAGCAGTTCTTC.

The chain recombines TRBV7-9 with TRBJ2-7; 9 nucleotides match TRBD2. Germline V gene data show CDR1 as SEHNR and CDR2 as FQNEAQ (reference sequence). The V gene end was trimmed by 5 bases and the J gene end by 3 bases; junction bases not matched to a gene: 11. The CDR3 is 16 residues long. The CDR3 sequence: CASSNMRLAELYEQYF. DNA of the CDR3: TGTGCCAGCAGCAATATGAGACTAGCGGAACTCTACGAGCAGTACTTC.

In this sample, this clone turned up a few times. The chain uses TRBV28 and TRBJ2-7, with D possibly matching TRBD2 (5 bases). The V end lost 5 bases, the J end lost 6 bases, and 17 bases lay between the germline ends. Germline-derived CDR1 and CDR2 are MDHEN and SYDVKM. The CDR3 is made up of 14 amino acids. The chain's CDR3 is CASSRLSDALEQYF. CDR3 coding DNA: TGTGCCAGCAGTCGACTTAGCGACGCGCTCGAGCAGTACTTC.

This clone was counted between two and nine times. V gene TRBV6-5 combines with J gene TRBJ1-2; D call uncertain. CDR1 is MNHEY and CDR2 is SVGAGI in the germline V gene. V lost 2 bases to trimming and J lost 4 bases, with 11 bases between them. This CDR3 region has 14 residues. CDR3 DNA: TGTGCCAGCAGTTACCAGCCCCGGGCCTATGGCTACACCTTC. It specifies CASSYQPRAYGYTF.

J is TRBJ1-6 and V is TRBV27; no clear D. The CDR3 is 13 residues long. V shed 6 bases and J shed 7 bases, with 10 bases lying between them. Germline CDR1 reads MNHEY; CDR2 reads SMNVEV (reference sequence). The DNA for the CDR3 is TGTGCCAGCAGCGATGACGGGAATTCACCCCTCCACTTT. Its protein is CASSDDGNSPLHF.

This chain's CDR3 is CASSPTGTVSTNEKLFF. DNA of the CDR3: TGCGCCAGCAGTCCCACCGGGACAGTTTCAACTAATGAAAAACTGTTTTTT. The chain uses TRBV5-1 and TRBJ1-4; 7 bases are a match to TRBD1. This CDR3 has 17 residues. V lost 5 bases to trimming and J lost 0 bases; unmatched junction nucleotides: 10. Germline V lookup: CDR1 SGHRS, CDR2 YFSETQ.

The chain has TRBV27 and TRBJ2-7; 11 nucleotides agree with TRBD2. CDR1 MNHEY and CDR2 SMNVEV come from the germline V gene (reference sequence). There are 15 residues in the CDR3. With 6 bases clipped from V and 5 bases from J, the junction kept 9 bases outside the gene matches. CDR3 protein: CASRDLAGGRHEQYF. For the CDR3, the DNA is TGTGCCAGCAGGGATCTAGCGGGAGGCCGCCACGAGCAGTACTTC.

This chain joins TRBV5-1 and TRBJ2-7; 10 bases line up with TRBD2. The CDR3 runs to 15 residues. V shed 2 bases and J 2 bases; nucleotides not matched to a gene: 4. Germline V gene data show CDR1 as SGHRS and CDR2 as YFSETQ. CDR3 protein: CASSLQAGGTYEQYF. The CDR3 nucleotides read TGCGCCAGCAGCTTACAAGCGGGAGGGACCTACGAGCAGTACTTC.

This clone was counted once. The chain combines TRBV19 with TRBJ1-2, with 8 bases lining up with TRBD1. The junction had 10 bases not matched to a gene; V was cut back by 4 bases and J by 3 bases. This CDR3 is 16 amino acids long. The V gene's germline CDR1 is LNHDA and CDR2 SQIVND (reference sequence). CDR3 in DNA: TGTGCCAGTAGTAACATCCAGACAGGGGTCTACTATGGCTACACCTTC. Translated, it gives CASSNIQTGVYYGYTF.

This clone was seen only once. The genes are TRBV19 and TRBJ1-5; D is possibly TRBD1 (5 bases). Germline V gives CDR1 LNHDA, CDR2 SQIVND (reference sequence). The CDR3 consists of 16 residues. V was trimmed by 1 base and J by 2 bases, leaving 12 bases between them. The CDR3 nucleotides read TGTGCCAGTAGTATAGTTCAGGGTGGGGGCAATCAGCCCCAGCATTTT. Translated, it gives CASSIVQGGGNQPQHF.

The chain recombines TRBV5-3 with TRBJ2-1; no definite D call. TRBV5-3 falls under the ORF class, with uncertain function. Trimming cost V 1 base and J 7 bases, with 6 bases left between them. The CDR3 is made up of 12 amino acids. DNA for the CDR3: TGTGCCAGAAGCTTGATTAGAAATGAGCAGTTCTTC. Its translation: CARSLIRNEQFF.

The chain joins TRBV6-1 to TRBJ2-7, with D perhaps being TRBD1 or TRBD2 (9 bases each). The CDR3 is made up of 16 amino acids. The V end lost 4 bases, the J end lost 4 bases, and 20 bases lay between the germline ends. Germline CDR1 and CDR2: MNHNS and SASEGT. The CDR3 protein is CASSALAGQGRYEQYF. CDR3 DNA: TGTGCCAGCAGTGCTCTAGCGGGACAGGGTAGATACGAGCAGTACTTC.